The 15 T cell receptor beta chains below were found in one sample sequenced in a study of human T cells and chemical hapten exposure. Via MiXCR, TCRdb re-called the RACE reads, giving one row per CDR3 protein. Of over 65,000 distinct CDR3 sequences listed, approximately 11% are singletons. Time point in this sample: patch test 1, 2 weeks after DPC sensitization. Indicated treatment: therapeutic diphenylcyclopropenone sensitization with weekly scalp DPC. The sequences come from whole blood, collected in connection with sensitization to the hapten diphenylcyclopropenone (DPC). The receptor source for this set is a woman aged 45 to 65 with alopecia areata. Some clones in this sample may be carry-over from other donors' samples.

This clonotype was counted a few times. The J gene is TRBJ1-1, the V gene TRBV6-5, with 7 bases aligning to TRBD1. The CDR3 contains 14 residues. Germline CDR1 is MNHEY and CDR2 is SVGAGI. After removal of 4 bases from V and 4 bases from J, the junction contained 6 bases not matched to a gene. The CDR3 sequence is CASSSRGVRTEAFF. CDR3 nucleotides: TGTGCCAGCAGTTCCAGGGGGGTACGCACTGAAGCTTTCTTT.

Ten or more counts support this clonotype. This chain links TRBV7-2 with TRBJ1-2, with D perhaps matching TRBD1 (5 bases). The V gene's germline CDR1 is SGHTA and CDR2 FQGNSA. This CDR3 comprises 14 residues. Trimming cost V 1 base and J 8 bases, with 14 bases left between them. CDR3 sequence (DNA): TGTGCCAGCAGCTTAGGCGGCAGGGAAGAAGGCTACACCTTC. Its translation: CASSLGGREEGYTF.

This clonotype was seen more than once but under ten times. The rearrangement uses TRBV10-3 and TRBJ2-7, with TRBD1 matching 7 bases. The J segment lost 3 bases and the V segment lost 7 bases, leaving 6 bases of the junction unmatched. Germline CDR1 is ENHRY and CDR2 is SYGVKD. The CDR3 contains 13 residues. CDR3: CAITFSGGYEQYF. The CDR3 nucleotides are TGTGCCATCACCTTCTCAGGGGGCTACGAGCAGTACTTC.

This clonotype was seen a few times. The V gene is TRBV2, the J gene TRBJ2-3, with 9 bases matching TRBD1. The V segment lost 5 bases and the J segment 1 base; nucleotides outside the gene matches: 1. Germline CDR1 reads SNHLY; CDR2 reads FYNNEI. The CDR3 length is 14 residues. CDR3 DNA sequence: TGTGCCAGCAGTAGGACAGGGGGCACAGATACGCAGTATTTT. As protein: CASSRTGGTDTQYF.

This clonotype has a single count. This may come from a read error, since a much larger clone is one base off. The rearrangement uses TRBV20-1 and TRBJ2-3; 8 nucleotides match TRBD2. This CDR3 has 15 amino acids. Per germline, CDR1 DFQATT and CDR2 SNEGSKA (reference sequence). The trim removed 5 bases at V and 0 bases at J, leaving 7 bases unmatched. The chain's CDR3 is CSARRLAPSTDTQYF. The CDR3 DNA follows: TGCAGTGCTCGACGACTAGCGCCTAGCACAGATACGCAGTATTTT.

In this sample, this clonotype turned up a few times. V gene TRBV7-3 combines with J gene TRBJ2-5, with a weak D call TRBD2 (7 bases). CDR1 and CDR2 (germline): SGHTA, FQGTGA. The V and J ends lost 4 bases and 4 bases respectively, with 16 bases between them. The CDR3 totals 15 residues. CDR3 region: CASSYQGRDGETQYF. The CDR3 DNA follows: TGTGCCAGCAGCTATCAGGGGAGGGACGGAGAGACCCAGTACTTC.

For this clonotype: Since a much larger clone is just one base distant, this may be a read error. CDR3 sequence reads: CASSSDRAFASFNEQFF. The DNA of the CDR3 is TGTGCCAGCAGTTCTGACAGGGCGTTTGCCTCCTTCAATGAGCAGTTCTTC. This chain links TRBV27 with TRBJ2-1; TRBD1 matches at 7 bases. The CDR3 runs to 17 residues. Germline CDR1 is MNHEY and CDR2 is SMNVEV (reference sequence).

V and J are TRBV5-1 and TRBJ2-3; D possibly corresponds to TRBD1 (6 bases). The V end lost 0 bases, the J end lost 1 base, and 12 bases lay between the germline ends. The CDR3 extends over 16 amino acids. The V gene's germline CDR1 is SGHRS and CDR2 YFSETQ. The CDR3 nucleotides are TGCGCCAGCAGCTTGGGCCCAGGGGTCGGCACAGATACGCAGTATTTT. Protein: CASSLGPGVGTDTQYF.

This clonotype was seen ten or more times. This rearrangement joins TRBV9 to TRBJ1-2; D is unclear. This CDR3 region has 15 residues. Trimming shortened V by 0 bases and J by 2 bases, and 11 bases separated the two germline ends. Looked up from germline, CDR1 is SGDLS and CDR2 is YYNGEE. This CDR3 reads CASSVGLGLNYGYTF. The CDR3 DNA reads as TGTGCCAGCAGCGTAGGACTGGGATTGAACTATGGCTACACCTTC.

This clonotype has more than one count but fewer than ten. The gene calls are TRBV7-2 and TRBJ2-1, with D perhaps TRBD2 (5 bases). With 5 bases removed from V and 7 bases from J, the gap between germline ends came to 12 bases. CDR3 length: 13 residues. Germline-derived CDR1 and CDR2 are SGHTA and FQGNSA. In nucleotides, the CDR3 is TGTGCCAGCAGCAAGCCAACGGGGAATGAGCAGTTCTTC. Protein sequence: CASSKPTGNEQFF.

This clonotype has more than one count but fewer than ten. The chain is built from TRBV6-2 or TRBV6-3 and TRBJ2-7; 10 nucleotides match TRBD2. The J segment lost 6 bases and the V segment lost 6 bases, leaving 11 bases of the junction unmatched. This CDR3 is built from 15 residues. Germline loops: CDR1 MNHEY, CDR2 SVGEGT. The CDR3, as DNA: TGTGCCAGCAGCTCGCCAGCGGGGGGGCGACGCGAGCAGTACTTC. This sequence encodes CASSSPAGGRREQYF.

The J gene is TRBJ2-7, the V gene TRBV14; 7 bases are shared with TRBD1. CDR1 and CDR2 from the germline V gene are SGHDN and FVKESK. This CDR3 is 15 amino acids long. After removal of 0 bases from V and 2 bases from J, the junction contained 4 bases not matched to a gene. DNA of the CDR3: TGTGCCAGCAGCCAAGAATCAGGGGGAACCTACGAGCAGTACTTC. This encodes CASSQESGGTYEQYF.

The chain has TRBV29-1 and TRBJ2-1; maybe TRBD2 (6 bases). Trimming left V 7 bases short and J 10 bases short, with 14 bases between. In germline, CDR1 is SQVTM, CDR2 ANQGSEA. The CDR3 extends over 11 amino acids. The CDR3 coding sequence is TGCAGCGGGGGGGAAAGCGGAGAGCAGTTCTTC. Amino acid sequence: CSGGESGEQFF.

The chain recombines TRBV20-1 with TRBJ2-1; the D is unclear. The CDR3 is 12 residues long. Per germline, CDR1 DFQATT and CDR2 SNEGSKA (reference sequence). The V end was cut by 5 bases, the J end by 7 bases, with 12 bases between. This chain's CDR3 is CSAELIRNEQFF. The CDR3 coding sequence is TGCAGTGCTGAACTCATTAGGAATGAGCAGTTCTTC.

This clonotype was seen more than once but under ten times. This CDR3 is CASSFSPYRYEQYF. The DNA for the CDR3 is TGTGCCAGCAGTTTCTCCCCGTACAGATACGAGCAGTACTTC. The chain is built from TRBV11-1 and TRBJ2-7; D remains unclear. CDR1 is SGHAT and CDR2 is FQDESV in the germline V gene (reference sequence). This CDR3 has 14 residues. V was clipped by 6 bases and J by 4 bases, with 16 bases between them. The full variable domain, rest sourced from reference TRBV11-1 and TRBJ2-7, is EAEVAQSPRYKITEKSQAVAFWCDPISGHATLYWYRQILGQGPELLVQFQDESVVDDSQLPKDRFSAERLKGVDSTLKIQPAELGDSAMYLCASSFSPYRYEQYFGPGTRLTVT.